This T cell receptor (beta chain) stems from a study of regulatory T cells in long-lasting Graves disease. The time point here: newly diagnosed GD, antithyroid drugs for less than 3 months. Extracted RNA from PBMCs served as the source of the TCR library. Investigators prepared the TCR beta libraries by applying iRepertoire HTBI primers and Arm-PCR of CDR3 regions. MiXCR, run by TCRdb on the multiplex PCR reads, gives a single entry per CDR3 protein. This table has around 500,000 distinct CDR3 sequences, around 12% appearing once. With 4 bases removed from V and 6 bases from J, the gap between germline ends came to 9 bases. Germline CDR1 and CDR2: MGHDK and SYGVNS. The CDR3 has 13 amino acids. Another study also made use of these data, one on T cells in Graves' hyperthyroidism and ophthalmopathy.

The chain carries TRBV25-1 and TRBJ1-4, with D tentatively TRBD1 (6 bases). The sample consisted of peripheral blood mononuclear cells (PBMCs), taken at new diagnosis, from a patient treated with antithyroid drugs. The receptor comes from a woman younger than 45 with Graves disease. Here the CDR3 DNA reads TGTGCCAGCAGTGCCAGGGGCCATGAAAAACTGTTTTTT. Translating it yields CASSARGHEKLFF.